The 24 T cell receptor beta chains below come from one sample, sequenced in a study of shared clonotypes between healthy human individuals. The table came from immunoSEQ multiplex PCR; TCRdb's copy has only in-frame clones and leaves some out. Of a few million clones listed, more than 90% are singletons. The sequenced sample consisted of naive CD4+ T cells sorted from blood. Subset noted: CD45RA+ positively selected. Receptors originate from a man between 18 and 29 years old in good health.

V is TRBV6-5 and J is TRBJ2-3; TRBD2 matches at 7 bases. J gave up 1 base and V 6 bases, and 7 bases lay outside the gene matches. Germline CDR1 reads MNHEY; CDR2 reads SVGAGI. This CDR3 contains 15 residues. In nucleotides, the CDR3 is TGTGCCAGCAGCAGAGGCGGGGGTGGCACAGATACGCAGTATTTT. Its protein product is CASSRGGGGTDTQYF.

The rearrangement links TRBV5-4 to TRBJ2-3; TRBD1 matches at 10 bases. Trimming at V came to 7 bases and at J to 0 bases, leaving 11 bases not matched to a gene. The germline V gene encodes CDR1 SGHNT and CDR2 YYREEE (reference sequence). The CDR3 is made up of 17 amino acids. The CDR3 DNA is TGTGCCAGCGACCGGGACAGGGGTCTAACGAGCACAGATACGCAGTATTTT. Its translation: CASDRDRGLTSTDTQYF.

Concerning this clone: Other DNA sequences of this sample code for an identical CDR3. V gene TRBV6-1 combines with J gene TRBJ1-1; D perhaps matches TRBD1 (6 bases). V lost 0 bases to trimming and J lost 3 bases, with 8 bases between them. In germline, CDR1 is MNHNS, CDR2 SASEGT. This CDR3 has 14 residues. CDR3 sequence: CASSEAQGYTEAFF. The CDR3 nucleotides are TGTGCCAGCAGTGAAGCCCAGGGGTACACTGAAGCTTTCTTT.

The J gene is TRBJ1-2, the V gene TRBV4-1; D is possibly TRBD1 (5 bases). CDR3 length: 15 amino acids. Germline-derived CDR1 and CDR2 are MGHRA and YSYEKL. V was trimmed by 0 bases and J by 1 base, leaving 9 bases between them. The CDR3 spells CASSQDDRNNYGYTF. CDR3 nucleotide sequence: TGCGCCAGCAGCCAAGATGACAGAAATAACTATGGCTACACCTTC.

The rearrangement joins TRBV19 to TRBJ2-5, with TRBD2 identical over 8 bases. This CDR3 is 17 amino acids long. The germline V gene has CDR1 LNHDA and CDR2 SQIVND (reference sequence). The J segment lost 7 bases and the V segment lost 1 base, leaving 14 bases of the junction unmatched. The CDR3 sequence is CASSIGGVLAGLATQYF. The CDR3 bases are TGTGCCAGTAGTATAGGAGGGGTGCTAGCGGGCCTTGCGACCCAGTACTTC.

Regarding this clone: The sample holds other DNA sequences that translate to the same CDR3. The genes are TRBV15 and TRBJ2-7, with D perhaps assigned TRBD1 or TRBD2 (5 bases each). The CDR3 has 15 amino acids. Germline CDR1 reads LNHNV; CDR2 reads YYDKDF (reference sequence). Trimming cost V 0 bases and J 2 bases, with 11 bases left between them. The CDR3 protein is CATSRDPGSTYEQYF. The CDR3, as DNA: TGTGCCACCAGCAGAGATCCAGGGAGCACCTACGAGCAGTACTTC.

The chain combines TRBV2 with TRBJ1-2; 7 nucleotides match TRBD1. The J segment lost 4 bases and the V segment lost 5 bases, leaving 10 bases of the junction unmatched. CDR1 and CDR2 (germline): SNHLY, FYNNEI. CDR3 length: 15 amino acids. Here the CDR3 DNA reads TGTGCCAGCAGTAAACGTACAGGGGAACCCTATGGCTACACCTTC. Its translation is CASSKRTGEPYGYTF.

The chain has TRBV2 and TRBJ1-2; 12 bases agree with TRBD1. Germline CDR1 and CDR2: SNHLY and FYNNEI. This CDR3 is 15 amino acids long. The V and J ends lost 4 bases and 4 bases, in that order; junction bases with no gene match: 4. The DNA of the CDR3 is TGTGCCAGCAGTGTGGGGACAGGGGGCGTCTATGGCTACACCTTC. Protein: CASSVGTGGVYGYTF.

This sequence joins TRBV7-2 and TRBJ2-7; D not resolved. The germline V and J ends were trimmed by 1 base and 5 bases, with 3 bases remaining between them. The CDR3 totals 11 residues. The germline gives CDR1 SGHTA, CDR2 FQGNSA. CDR3 protein: CASSLVNEQYF. The CDR3 DNA reads as TGTGCCAGCAGCTTAGTAAACGAGCAGTACTTC.

V is TRBV5-1 and J is TRBJ1-2; TRBD1 matches at 9 bases. This CDR3 is 15 amino acids long. Germline trimming cut 3 bases from V and 4 bases from J; bases unmatched to any gene: 7. In germline, CDR1 is SGHRS, CDR2 YFSETQ. CDR3 sequence: CASSSTGTGSYGYTF. In nucleotides, the CDR3 is TGCGCCAGCAGCTCAACCGGGACAGGGAGCTATGGCTACACCTTC.

The V gene is TRBV6-6, the J gene TRBJ1-2; maybe TRBD1 (6 bases). V was trimmed by 5 bases and J by 0 bases, leaving 10 bases between them. This CDR3 region has 14 residues. Germline lookup yields CDR1 MNHNY and CDR2 SVGAGI (reference sequence). The CDR3 DNA follows: TGTGCCAGCAGTCGGACAGCATCTAACTATGGCTACACCTTC. Its translation: CASSRTASNYGYTF.

The chain combines TRBV10-2 with TRBJ2-1, with TRBD2 identical over 11 bases. The CDR3 consists of 14 residues. V shed 4 bases and J 9 bases; nucleotides not matched to a gene: 5. Germline CDR1 WSHSY, CDR2 SAAADI. The CDR3 nucleotides are TGCGCCAGCAGTGGACTAGCGGGGATCAGTGAGCAGTTCTTC. Its translation: CASSGLAGISEQFF.

In its sample, this clone was seen once. The rearrangement uses TRBV5-1 and TRBJ2-2; D remains ambiguous. V was clipped by 3 bases and J by 5 bases, with 17 bases between them. CDR1 is SGHRS, CDR2 YFSETQ, per germline. This CDR3 has 16 residues. The CDR3: CASSWTAALGTGELFF. DNA of the CDR3: TGCGCCAGCAGCTGGACCGCCGCCCTCGGGACCGGGGAGCTGTTTTTT.

The table lists this clone with a count of one. The rearrangement uses TRBV18 and TRBJ1-4, with D hard to call. Germline CDR1 reads KGHSH; CDR2 reads LQKENI. V was shortened by 3 bases and J by 13 bases, with 12 bases between the two germline ends. The CDR3 covers 12 residues. This CDR3 reads CASSPTEKPLFF. The CDR3, as DNA: TGTGCCAGCTCACCGACCGAAAAGCCACTGTTTTTT.

As for this clone: Other DNA sequences of this sample code for an identical CDR3. This chain uses TRBV7-6 with TRBJ1-1; no clear D gene. CDR3 length: 14 amino acids. V lost 1 base, J lost 1 base, and 7 bases lay in between. The germline gives CDR1 SGHVS, CDR2 FNYEAQ. The CDR3 DNA sequence: TGTGCCAGCAGCTTAGGGACCGCGAACACTGAAGCTTTCTTT. As protein: CASSLGTANTEAFF.

This rearrangement joins TRBV27 to TRBJ1-2, with D possibly TRBD1 on 5 matching bases. The CDR3 is made up of 14 amino acids. V was shortened by 0 bases and J by 8 bases, with 13 bases between the two germline ends. Germline V gene lookup returns CDR1 MNHEY and CDR2 SMNVEV (reference sequence). The CDR3 sequence: CASSLSGVYQGYTF. The CDR3 DNA reads TGTGCCAGCAGTTTATCAGGGGTGTATCAGGGCTACACCTTC.

V and J are TRBV7-3 and TRBJ1-1, with a possible D match to TRBD1 (6 bases). V dropped 5 bases and J dropped 2 bases, with 9 bases sitting between them. This CDR3 region has 13 residues. Per the germline V gene, CDR1 is SGHTA and CDR2 is FQGTGA. Here the CDR3 DNA reads TGTGCCAGCAGCCGGGGGCCAAACACTGAAGCTTTCTTT. Protein sequence: CASSRGPNTEAFF.

This rearrangement joins TRBV30 to TRBJ1-2, with 8 nucleotides matching TRBD1. Trimming cost V 0 bases and J 8 bases; bases outside gene matches: 11. Germline V gene lookup returns CDR1 GTSNPN and CDR2 SVGIG (reference sequence). The CDR3 loop spans 15 amino acids. The CDR3 protein is CAWSVDSGQGSGYTF. The CDR3 region has the DNA TGTGCCTGGAGTGTAGATTCTGGACAGGGCAGCGGCTACACCTTC.

This rearrangement joins TRBV27 to TRBJ2-3; no reliable D call. Germline values: CDR1 MNHEY, CDR2 SMNVEV (reference sequence). V was trimmed by 5 bases and J by 4 bases, leaving 16 bases between them. CDR3 length equals 15 residues. CDR3 in amino acids: CASSDTESRPDTQYF. The CDR3, as DNA: TGTGCCAGCAGTGACACCGAGAGCCGGCCAGATACGCAGTATTTT.

The rearrangement joins TRBV11-3 to TRBJ2-6; 7 positions match TRBD1. Trimming removed 5 bases from V and 0 bases from J; junction bases left unmatched: 7. This CDR3 spans 17 amino acids. From germline, CDR1 is SGHNT and CDR2 YENEEA. CDR3 DNA: TGTGCCAGCAGCCCGGGACAGAGTCGCTCTGGGGCCAACGTCCTGACTTTC. Protein: CASSPGQSRSGANVLTF. Drawing the rest from reference TRBV11-3 and TRBJ2-6, the complete variable domain is EAGVVQSPRYKIIEKKQPVAFWCNPISGHNTLYWYLQNLGQGPELLIRYENEEAVDDSQLPKDRFSAERLKGVDSTLKIQPAELGDSAVYLCASSPGQSRSGANVLTFGAGSRLTVL.

The chain joins TRBV19 to TRBJ1-4, with D tentatively TRBD1 (6 bases). Germline CDR1 LNHDA, CDR2 SQIVND (reference sequence). Trimming pared 2 bases from V and 6 bases from J, leaving 13 bases between. The CDR3 length is 15 residues. CDR3 sequence (DNA): TGTGCCAGTAGTATATCGGGGGCCTTGGATGAAAAACTGTTTTTT. Its protein is CASSISGALDEKLFF.

CDR3 region: CASSALSSFGYNEQFF. CDR3 in DNA: TGTGCCAGCAGCGCCCTCTCTAGTTTCGGCTACAATGAGCAGTTCTTC. V is TRBV9 and J is TRBJ2-1; no firm D call. The CDR3 has 16 residues. V gave up 3 bases and J gave up 3 bases, with 16 bases separating them. Germline V lookup: CDR1 SGDLS, CDR2 YYNGEE.

About this clone: Other DNA sequences in this specimen translate into the identical CDR3. The chain uses TRBV14 and TRBJ2-5, with D unresolved. CDR1 is SGHDN, CDR2 FVKESK, per germline. This CDR3 comprises 11 residues. Trimming removed 3 bases at V and 5 bases at J, with 4 bases between. DNA of the CDR3: TGTGCCAGCAGCCATGGGGAGACCCAGTACTTC. This sequence encodes CASSHGETQYF.

J is TRBJ1-3 and V is TRBV30; TRBD1 matches at 7 bases. J lost 6 bases, V lost 3 bases, and 5 bases had no gene match. This CDR3 contains 13 residues. CDR1 is GTSNPN, CDR2 SVGIG, per germline (reference sequence). The CDR3 bases are TGTGCCTGGAGCCGGGACAGTTTAAACACCATATATTTT. Translating gives CAWSRDSLNTIYF.